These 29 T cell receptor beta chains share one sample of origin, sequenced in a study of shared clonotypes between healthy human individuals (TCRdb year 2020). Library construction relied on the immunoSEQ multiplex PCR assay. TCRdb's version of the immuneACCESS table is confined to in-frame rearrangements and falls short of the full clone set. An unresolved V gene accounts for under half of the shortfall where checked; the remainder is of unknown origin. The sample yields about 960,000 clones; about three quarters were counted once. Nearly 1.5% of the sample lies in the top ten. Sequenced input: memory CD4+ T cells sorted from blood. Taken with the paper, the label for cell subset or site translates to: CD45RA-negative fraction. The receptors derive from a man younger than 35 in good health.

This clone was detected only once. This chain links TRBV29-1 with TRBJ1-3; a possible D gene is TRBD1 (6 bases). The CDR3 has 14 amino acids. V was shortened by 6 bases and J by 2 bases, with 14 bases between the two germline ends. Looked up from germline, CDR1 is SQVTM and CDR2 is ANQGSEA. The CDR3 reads CSVRSGGPGNTIYF. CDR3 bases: TGCAGCGTCCGAAGTGGGGGGCCTGGAAACACCATATATTTT.

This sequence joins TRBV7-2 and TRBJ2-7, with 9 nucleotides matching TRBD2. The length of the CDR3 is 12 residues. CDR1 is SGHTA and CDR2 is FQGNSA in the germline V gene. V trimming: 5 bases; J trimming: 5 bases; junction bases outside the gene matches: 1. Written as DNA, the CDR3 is TGTGCCAGCAGCAGGACTAGCGACGAGCAGTACTTC. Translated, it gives CASSRTSDEQYF.

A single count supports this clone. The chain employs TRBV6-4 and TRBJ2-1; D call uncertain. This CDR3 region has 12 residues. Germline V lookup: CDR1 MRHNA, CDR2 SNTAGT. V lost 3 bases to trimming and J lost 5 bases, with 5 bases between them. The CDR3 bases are TGTGCCAGCAGTGAACAGCACAATGAGCAGTTCTTC. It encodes CASSEQHNEQFF.

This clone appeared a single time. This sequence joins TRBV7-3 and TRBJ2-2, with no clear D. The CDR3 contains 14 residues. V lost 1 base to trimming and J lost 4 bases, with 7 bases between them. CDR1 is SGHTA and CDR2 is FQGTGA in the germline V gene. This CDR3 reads CASSLKSPTGELFF. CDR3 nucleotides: TGTGCCAGCAGCTTAAAGAGTCCCACCGGGGAGCTGTTTTTT.

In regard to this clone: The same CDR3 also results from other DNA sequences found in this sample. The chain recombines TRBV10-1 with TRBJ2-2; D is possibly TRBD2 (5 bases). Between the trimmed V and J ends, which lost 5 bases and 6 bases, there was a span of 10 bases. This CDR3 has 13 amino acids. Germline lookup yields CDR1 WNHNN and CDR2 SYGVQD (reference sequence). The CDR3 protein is CASSWQRSGELFF. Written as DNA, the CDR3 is TGCGCCAGCAGTTGGCAGCGGTCCGGGGAGCTGTTTTTT.

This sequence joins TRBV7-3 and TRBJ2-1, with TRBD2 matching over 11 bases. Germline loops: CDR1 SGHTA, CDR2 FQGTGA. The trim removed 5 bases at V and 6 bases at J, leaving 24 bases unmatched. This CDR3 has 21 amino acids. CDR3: CASSLLPVSGRAAHPANEQFF. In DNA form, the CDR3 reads TGTGCCAGCAGCCTTCTCCCGGTTAGCGGGAGGGCCGCCCACCCGGCCAATGAGCAGTTCTTC.

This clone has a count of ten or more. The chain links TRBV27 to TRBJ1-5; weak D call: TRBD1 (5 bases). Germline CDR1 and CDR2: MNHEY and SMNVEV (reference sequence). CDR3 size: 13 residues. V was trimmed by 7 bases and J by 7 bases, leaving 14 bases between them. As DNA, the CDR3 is TGTGCCAGCAAAGGAGGGGTCGGGCAGCCCCAGCATTTT. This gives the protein CASKGGVGQPQHF.

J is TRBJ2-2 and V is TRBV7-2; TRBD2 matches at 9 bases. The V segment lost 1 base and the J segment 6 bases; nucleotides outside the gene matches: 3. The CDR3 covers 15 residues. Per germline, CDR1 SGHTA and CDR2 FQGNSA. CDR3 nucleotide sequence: TGTGCCAGCAGCTTAGGCGGGAGGGCCCCCGGGGAGCTGTTTTTT. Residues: CASSLGGRAPGELFF.

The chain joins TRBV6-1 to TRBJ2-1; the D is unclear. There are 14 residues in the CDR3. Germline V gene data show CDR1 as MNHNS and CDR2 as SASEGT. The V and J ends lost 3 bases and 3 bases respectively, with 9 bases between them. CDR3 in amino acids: CASSEGFIYNEQFF. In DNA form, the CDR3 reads TGTGCCAGCAGTGAGGGTTTTATCTACAATGAGCAGTTCTTC.

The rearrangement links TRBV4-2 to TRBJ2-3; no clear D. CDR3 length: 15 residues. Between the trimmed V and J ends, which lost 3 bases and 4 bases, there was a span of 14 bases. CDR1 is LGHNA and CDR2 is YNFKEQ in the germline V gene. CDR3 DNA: TGTGCCAGCAGCCACCAGACTGCTTCGTCAGATACGCAGTATTTT. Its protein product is CASSHQTASSDTQYF.

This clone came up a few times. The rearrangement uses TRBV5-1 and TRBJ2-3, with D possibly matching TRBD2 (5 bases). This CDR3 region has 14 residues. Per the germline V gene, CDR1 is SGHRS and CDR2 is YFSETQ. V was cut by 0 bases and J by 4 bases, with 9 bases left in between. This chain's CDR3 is CASSLDGNSDTQYF. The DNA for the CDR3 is TGCGCCAGCAGCTTGGACGGGAATTCAGATACGCAGTATTTT.

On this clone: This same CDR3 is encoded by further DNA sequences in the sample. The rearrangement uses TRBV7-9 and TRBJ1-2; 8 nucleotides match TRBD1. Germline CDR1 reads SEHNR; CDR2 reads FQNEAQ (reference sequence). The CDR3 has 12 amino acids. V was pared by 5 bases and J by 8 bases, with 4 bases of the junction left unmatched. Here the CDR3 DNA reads TGTGCCAGCAGCCTGACAGGGGTAGGCTACACCTTC. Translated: CASSLTGVGYTF. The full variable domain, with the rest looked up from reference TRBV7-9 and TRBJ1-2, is DTGVSQNPRHKITKRGQNVTFRCDPISEHNRLYWYRQTLGQGPEFLTYFQNEAQLEKSRLLSDRFSAERPKGSFSTLEIQRTEQGDSAMYLCASSLTGVGYTFGSGTRLTVV.

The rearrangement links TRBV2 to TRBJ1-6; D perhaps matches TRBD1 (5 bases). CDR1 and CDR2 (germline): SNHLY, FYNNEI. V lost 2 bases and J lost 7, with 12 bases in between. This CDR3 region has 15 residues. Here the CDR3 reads CASSELAGLNSPLHF. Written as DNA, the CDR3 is TGTGCCAGCAGTGAATTAGCAGGGCTCAATTCACCCCTCCACTTT.

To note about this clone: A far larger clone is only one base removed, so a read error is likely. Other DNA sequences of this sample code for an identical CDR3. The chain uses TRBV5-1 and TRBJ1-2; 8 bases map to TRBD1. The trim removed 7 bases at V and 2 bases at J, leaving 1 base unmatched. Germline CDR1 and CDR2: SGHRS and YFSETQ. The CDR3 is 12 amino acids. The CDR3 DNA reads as TGCGCCAGCCGGACAGGGAACTATGGCTACACCTTC. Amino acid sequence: CASRTGNYGYTF. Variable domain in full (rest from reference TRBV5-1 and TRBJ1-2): KAGVTQTPRYLIKTRGQQVTLSCSPISGHRSVSWYQQTPGQGLQFLFEYFSETQRNKGNFPGRFSGRQFSNSRSEMNVSTLELGDSALYLCASRTGNYGYTFGSGTRLTVV.

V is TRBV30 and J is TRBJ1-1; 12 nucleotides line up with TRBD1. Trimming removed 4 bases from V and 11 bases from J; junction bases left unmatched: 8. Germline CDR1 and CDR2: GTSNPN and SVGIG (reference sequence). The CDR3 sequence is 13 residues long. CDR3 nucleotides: TGTGCCTGGATTCCGGGACAGGGGGCTTCGGCTTTCTTT. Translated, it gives CAWIPGQGASAFF. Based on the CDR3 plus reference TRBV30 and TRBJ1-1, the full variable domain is SQTIHQWPATLVQPVGSPLSLECTVEGTSNPNLYWYRQAAGRGLQLLFYSVGIGQISSEVPQNLSASRPQDRQFILSSKKLLLSDSGFYLCAWIPGQGASAFFGQGTRLTVV.

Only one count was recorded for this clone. The CDR3 nucleotides read TGTGCCAGCACCAGAGGGACAGCGGTCACAGGGGGCTACACCTTC. Amino acid sequence: CASTRGTAVTGGYTF. The rearrangement uses TRBV5-4 and TRBJ1-2; 7 bases agree with TRBD1. Looked up from germline, CDR1 is SGHNT and CDR2 is YYREEE (reference sequence). Trimming cost V 6 bases and J 8 bases; bases outside gene matches: 16. The CDR3 has 15 residues.

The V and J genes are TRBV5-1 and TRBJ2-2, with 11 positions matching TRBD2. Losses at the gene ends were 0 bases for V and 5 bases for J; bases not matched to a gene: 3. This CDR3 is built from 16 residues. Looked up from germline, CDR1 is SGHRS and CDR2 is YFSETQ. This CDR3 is CASSLGLAGRTGELFF. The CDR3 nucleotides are TGCGCCAGCAGCTTGGGACTAGCGGGGCGGACCGGGGAGCTGTTTTTT.

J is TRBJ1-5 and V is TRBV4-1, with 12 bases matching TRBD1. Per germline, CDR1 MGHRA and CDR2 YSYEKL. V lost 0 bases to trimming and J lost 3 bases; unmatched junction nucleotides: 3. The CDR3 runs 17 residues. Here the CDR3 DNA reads TGCGCCAGCAGCCAAGATGGGACAGGGGGCATCAATCAGCCCCAGCATTTT. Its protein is CASSQDGTGGINQPQHF.

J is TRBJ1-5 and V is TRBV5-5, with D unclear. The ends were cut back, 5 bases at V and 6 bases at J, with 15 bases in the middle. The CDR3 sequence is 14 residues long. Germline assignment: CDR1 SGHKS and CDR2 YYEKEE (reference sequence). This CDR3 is CASRLGRVGQPQHF. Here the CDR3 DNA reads TGTGCCAGCAGACTGGGTAGGGTCGGTCAGCCCCAGCATTTT.

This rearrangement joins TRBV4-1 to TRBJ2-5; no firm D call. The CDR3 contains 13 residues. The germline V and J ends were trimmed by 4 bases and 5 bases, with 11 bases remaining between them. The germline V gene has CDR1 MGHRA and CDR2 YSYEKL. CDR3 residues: CASSLTLGETQYF. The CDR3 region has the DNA TGCGCCAGCAGCCTGACATTAGGGGAGACCCAGTACTTC.

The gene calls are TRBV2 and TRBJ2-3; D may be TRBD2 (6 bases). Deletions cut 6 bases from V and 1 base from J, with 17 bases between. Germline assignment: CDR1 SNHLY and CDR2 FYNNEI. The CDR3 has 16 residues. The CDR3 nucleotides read TGTGCCAGCAGGCGGGACGCAAAGGCAGGCACAGATACGCAGTATTTT. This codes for CASRRDAKAGTDTQYF.

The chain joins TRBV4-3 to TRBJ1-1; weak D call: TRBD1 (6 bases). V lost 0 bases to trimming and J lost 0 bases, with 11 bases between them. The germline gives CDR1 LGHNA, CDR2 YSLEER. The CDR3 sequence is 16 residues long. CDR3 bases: TGCGCCAGCAGCCAAGATGAGGGGGGGCTGAACACTGAAGCTTTCTTT. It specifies CASSQDEGGLNTEAFF.

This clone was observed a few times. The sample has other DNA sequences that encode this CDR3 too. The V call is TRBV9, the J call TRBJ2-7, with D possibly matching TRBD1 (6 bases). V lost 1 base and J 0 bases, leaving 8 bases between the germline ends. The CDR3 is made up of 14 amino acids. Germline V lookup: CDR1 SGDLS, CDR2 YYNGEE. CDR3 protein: CASSVTGSSYEQYF. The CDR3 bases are TGTGCCAGCAGCGTAACAGGGTCCTCCTACGAGCAGTACTTC.

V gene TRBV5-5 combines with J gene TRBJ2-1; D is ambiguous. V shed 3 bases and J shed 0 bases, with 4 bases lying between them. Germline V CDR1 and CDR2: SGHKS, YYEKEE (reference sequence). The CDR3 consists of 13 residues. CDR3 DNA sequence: TGTGCCAGCAGCTCAAGCTCCTACAATGAGCAGTTCTTC. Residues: CASSSSSYNEQFF.

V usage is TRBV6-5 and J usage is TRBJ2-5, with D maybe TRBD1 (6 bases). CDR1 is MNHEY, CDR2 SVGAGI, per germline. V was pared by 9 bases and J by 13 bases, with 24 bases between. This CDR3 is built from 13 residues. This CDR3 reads CARQRGDTPNPYF. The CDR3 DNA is TGTGCCAGACAGAGAGGGGACACCCCTAACCCGTACTTC.

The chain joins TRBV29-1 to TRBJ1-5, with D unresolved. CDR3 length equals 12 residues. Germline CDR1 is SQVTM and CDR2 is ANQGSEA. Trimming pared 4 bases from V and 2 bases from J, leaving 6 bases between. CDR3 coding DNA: TGCAGCGTTGTATATGGCAATCAGCCCCAGCATTTT. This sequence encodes CSVVYGNQPQHF.

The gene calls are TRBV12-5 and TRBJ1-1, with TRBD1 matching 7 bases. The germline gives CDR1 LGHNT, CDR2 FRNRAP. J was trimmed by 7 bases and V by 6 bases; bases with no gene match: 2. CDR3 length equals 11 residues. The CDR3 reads CASGRDSEAFF. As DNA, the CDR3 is TGTGCTAGTGGCAGGGACAGTGAAGCTTTCTTT.

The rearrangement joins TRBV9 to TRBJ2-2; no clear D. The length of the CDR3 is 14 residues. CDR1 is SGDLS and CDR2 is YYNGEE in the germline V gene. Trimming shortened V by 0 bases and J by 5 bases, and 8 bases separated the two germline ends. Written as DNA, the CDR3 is TGTGCCAGCAGCGTAGCTTGGGGAACCGGGGAGCTGTTTTTT. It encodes CASSVAWGTGELFF.

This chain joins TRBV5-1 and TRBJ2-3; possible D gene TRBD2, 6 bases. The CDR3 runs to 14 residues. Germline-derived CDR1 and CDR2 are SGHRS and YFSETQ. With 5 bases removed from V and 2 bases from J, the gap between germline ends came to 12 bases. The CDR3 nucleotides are TGCGCCAGCAGTCGGGACTCCCACACAGATACGCAGTATTTT. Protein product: CASSRDSHTDTQYF. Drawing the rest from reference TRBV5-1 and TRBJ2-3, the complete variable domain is KAGVTQTPRYLIKTRGQQVTLSCSPISGHRSVSWYQQTPGQGLQFLFEYFSETQRNKGNFPGRFSGRQFSNSRSEMNVSTLELGDSALYLCASSRDSHTDTQYFGPGTRLTVL.